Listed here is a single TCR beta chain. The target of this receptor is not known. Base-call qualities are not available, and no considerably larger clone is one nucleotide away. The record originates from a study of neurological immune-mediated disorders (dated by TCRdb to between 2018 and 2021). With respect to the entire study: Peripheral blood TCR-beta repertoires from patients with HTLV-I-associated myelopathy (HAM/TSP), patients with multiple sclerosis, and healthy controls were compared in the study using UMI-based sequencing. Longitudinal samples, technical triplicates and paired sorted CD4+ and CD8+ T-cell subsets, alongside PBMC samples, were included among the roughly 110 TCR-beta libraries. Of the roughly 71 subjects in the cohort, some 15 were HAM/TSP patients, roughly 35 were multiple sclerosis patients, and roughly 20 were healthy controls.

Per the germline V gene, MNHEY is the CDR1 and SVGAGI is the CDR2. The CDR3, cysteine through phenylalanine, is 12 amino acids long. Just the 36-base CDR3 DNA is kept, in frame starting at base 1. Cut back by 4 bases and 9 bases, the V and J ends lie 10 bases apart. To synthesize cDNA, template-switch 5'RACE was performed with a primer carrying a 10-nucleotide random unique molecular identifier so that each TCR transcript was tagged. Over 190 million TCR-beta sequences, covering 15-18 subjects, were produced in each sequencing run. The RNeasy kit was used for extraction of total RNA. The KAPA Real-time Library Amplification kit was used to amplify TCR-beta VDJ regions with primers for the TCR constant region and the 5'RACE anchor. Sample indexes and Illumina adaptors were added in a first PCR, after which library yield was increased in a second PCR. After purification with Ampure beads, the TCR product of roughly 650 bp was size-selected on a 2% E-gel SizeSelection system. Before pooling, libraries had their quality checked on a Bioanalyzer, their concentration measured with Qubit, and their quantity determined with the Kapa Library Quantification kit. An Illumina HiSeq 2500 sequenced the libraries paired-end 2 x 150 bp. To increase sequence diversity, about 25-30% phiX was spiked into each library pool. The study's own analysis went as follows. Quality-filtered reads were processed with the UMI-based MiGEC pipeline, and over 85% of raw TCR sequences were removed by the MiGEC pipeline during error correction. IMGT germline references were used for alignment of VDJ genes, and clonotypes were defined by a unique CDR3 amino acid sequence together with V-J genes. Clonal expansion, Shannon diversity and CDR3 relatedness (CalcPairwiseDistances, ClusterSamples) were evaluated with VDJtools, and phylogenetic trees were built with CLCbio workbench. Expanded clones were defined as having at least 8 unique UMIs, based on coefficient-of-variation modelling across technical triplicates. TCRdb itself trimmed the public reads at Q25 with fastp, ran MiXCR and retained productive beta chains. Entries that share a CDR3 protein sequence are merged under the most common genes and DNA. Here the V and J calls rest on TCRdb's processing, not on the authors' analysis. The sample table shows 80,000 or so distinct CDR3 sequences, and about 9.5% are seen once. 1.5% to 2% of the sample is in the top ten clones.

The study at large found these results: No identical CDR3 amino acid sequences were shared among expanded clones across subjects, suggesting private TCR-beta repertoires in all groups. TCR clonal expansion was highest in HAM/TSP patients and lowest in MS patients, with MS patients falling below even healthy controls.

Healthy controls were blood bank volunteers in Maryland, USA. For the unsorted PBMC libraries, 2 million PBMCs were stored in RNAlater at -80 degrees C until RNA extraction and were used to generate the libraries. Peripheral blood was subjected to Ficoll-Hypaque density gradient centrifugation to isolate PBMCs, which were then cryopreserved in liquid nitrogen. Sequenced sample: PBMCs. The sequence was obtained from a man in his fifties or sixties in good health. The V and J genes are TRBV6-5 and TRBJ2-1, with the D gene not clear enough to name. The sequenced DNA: TGTGCCAGCAGTTCCACCTCGGGTGAGCAGTTCTTC. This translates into CASSSTSGEQFF.